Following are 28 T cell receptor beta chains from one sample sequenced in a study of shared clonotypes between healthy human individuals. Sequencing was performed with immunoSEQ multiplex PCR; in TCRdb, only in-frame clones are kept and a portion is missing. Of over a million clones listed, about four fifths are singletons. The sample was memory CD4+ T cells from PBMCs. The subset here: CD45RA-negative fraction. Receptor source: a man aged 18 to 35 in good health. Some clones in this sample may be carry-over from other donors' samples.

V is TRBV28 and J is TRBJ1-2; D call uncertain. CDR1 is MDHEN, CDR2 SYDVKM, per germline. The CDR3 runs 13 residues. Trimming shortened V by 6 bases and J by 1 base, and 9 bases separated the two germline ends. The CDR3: CASRSGNNYGYTF. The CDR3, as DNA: TGTGCCAGCAGATCGGGGAATAACTATGGCTACACCTTC.

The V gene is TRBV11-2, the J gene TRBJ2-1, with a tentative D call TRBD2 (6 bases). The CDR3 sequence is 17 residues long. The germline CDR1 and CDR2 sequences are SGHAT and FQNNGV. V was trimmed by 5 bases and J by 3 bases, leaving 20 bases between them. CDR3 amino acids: CASSVTSSPLSYNEQFF. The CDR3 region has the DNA TGTGCCAGCAGCGTGACTAGTTCCCCACTGAGCTACAATGAGCAGTTCTTC.

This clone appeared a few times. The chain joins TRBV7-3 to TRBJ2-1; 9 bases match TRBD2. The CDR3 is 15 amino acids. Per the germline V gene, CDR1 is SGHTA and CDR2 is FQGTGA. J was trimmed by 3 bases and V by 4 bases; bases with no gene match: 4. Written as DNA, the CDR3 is TGTGCCAGCAGCTATAGCGGGGGACTCTACAATGAGCAGTTCTTC. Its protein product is CASSYSGGLYNEQFF. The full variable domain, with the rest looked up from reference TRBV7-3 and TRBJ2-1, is GAGVSQTPSNKVTEKGKYVELRCDPISGHTALYWYRQSLGQGPEFLIYFQGTGAADDSGLPNDRFFAVRPEGSVSTLKIQRTERGDSAVYLCASSYSGGLYNEQFFGPGTRLTVL.

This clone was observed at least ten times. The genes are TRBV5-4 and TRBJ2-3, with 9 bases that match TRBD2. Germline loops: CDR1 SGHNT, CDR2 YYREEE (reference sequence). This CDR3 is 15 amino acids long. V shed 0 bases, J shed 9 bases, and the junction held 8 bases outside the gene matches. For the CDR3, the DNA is TGTGCCAGCAGCTTGGAGACTAGCGGCCCCCTAACGCAGTATTTT. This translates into CASSLETSGPLTQYF.

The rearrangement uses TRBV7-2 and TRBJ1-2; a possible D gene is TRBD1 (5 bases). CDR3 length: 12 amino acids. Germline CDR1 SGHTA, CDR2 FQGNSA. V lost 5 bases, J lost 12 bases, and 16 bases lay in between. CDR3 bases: TGTGCCAGCAGCCCCTGGGGGGGAACGAACACCTTC. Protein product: CASSPWGGTNTF.

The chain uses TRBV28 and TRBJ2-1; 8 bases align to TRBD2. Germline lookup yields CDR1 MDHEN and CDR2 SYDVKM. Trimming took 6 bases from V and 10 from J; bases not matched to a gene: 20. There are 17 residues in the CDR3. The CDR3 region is CASSRPTAGGSTTEQFF. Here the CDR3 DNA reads TGTGCCAGCAGCCGACCCACGGCGGGAGGCTCTACAACGGAGCAGTTCTTC.

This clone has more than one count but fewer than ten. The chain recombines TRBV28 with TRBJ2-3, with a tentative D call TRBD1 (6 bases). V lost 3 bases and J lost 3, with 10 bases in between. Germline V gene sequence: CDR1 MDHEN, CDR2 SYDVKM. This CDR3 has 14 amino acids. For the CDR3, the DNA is TGTGCCAGCAGTTTCGGACAGCTTACAGATACGCAGTATTTT. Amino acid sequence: CASSFGQLTDTQYF.

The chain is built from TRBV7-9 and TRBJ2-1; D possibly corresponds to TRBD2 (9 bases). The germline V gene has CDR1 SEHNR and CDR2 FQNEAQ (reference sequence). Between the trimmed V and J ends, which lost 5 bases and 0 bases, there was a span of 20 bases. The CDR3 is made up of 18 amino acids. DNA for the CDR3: TGTGCCAGCAGCCTAGACAGGGGCGGGAGGGCCTCCTACAATGAGCAGTTCTTC. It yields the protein CASSLDRGGRASYNEQFF.

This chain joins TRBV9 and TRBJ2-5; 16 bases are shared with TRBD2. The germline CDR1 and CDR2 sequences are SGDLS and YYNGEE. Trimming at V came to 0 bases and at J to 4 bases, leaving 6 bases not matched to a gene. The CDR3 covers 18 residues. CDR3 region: CASSVGGTSGRAVETQYF. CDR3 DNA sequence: TGTGCCAGCAGCGTAGGTGGGACTAGCGGGAGGGCCGTAGAGACCCAGTACTTC.

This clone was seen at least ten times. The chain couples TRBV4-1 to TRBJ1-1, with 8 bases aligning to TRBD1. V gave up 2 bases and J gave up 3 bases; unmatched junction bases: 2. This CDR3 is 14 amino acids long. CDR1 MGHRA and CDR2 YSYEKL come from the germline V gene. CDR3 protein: CASSQTGQDTEAFF. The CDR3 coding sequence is TGCGCCAGCAGCCAAACGGGACAGGACACTGAAGCTTTCTTT.

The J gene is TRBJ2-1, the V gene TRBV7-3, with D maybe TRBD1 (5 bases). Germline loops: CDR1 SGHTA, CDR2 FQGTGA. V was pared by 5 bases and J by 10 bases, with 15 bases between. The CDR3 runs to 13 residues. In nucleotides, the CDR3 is TGTGCCAGCAGCGCAAGGGGTTCCCCCGAGCAGTTCTTC. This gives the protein CASSARGSPEQFF.

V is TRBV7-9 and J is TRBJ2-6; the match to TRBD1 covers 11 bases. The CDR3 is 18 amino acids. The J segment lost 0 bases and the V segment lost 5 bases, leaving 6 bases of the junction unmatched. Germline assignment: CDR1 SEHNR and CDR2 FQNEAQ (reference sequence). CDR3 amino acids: CASSPGTGGGSGANVLTF. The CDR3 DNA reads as TGTGCCAGCAGCCCGGGGACAGGGGGAGGCTCTGGGGCCAACGTCCTGACTTTC.

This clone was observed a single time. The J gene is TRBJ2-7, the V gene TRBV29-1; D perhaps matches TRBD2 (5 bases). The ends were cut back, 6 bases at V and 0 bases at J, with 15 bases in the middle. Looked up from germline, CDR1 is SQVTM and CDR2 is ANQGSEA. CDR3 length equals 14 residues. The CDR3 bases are TGCAGCGTCAGGACTGCCCTAGTCTCCTACGAGCAGTACTTC. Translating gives CSVRTALVSYEQYF.

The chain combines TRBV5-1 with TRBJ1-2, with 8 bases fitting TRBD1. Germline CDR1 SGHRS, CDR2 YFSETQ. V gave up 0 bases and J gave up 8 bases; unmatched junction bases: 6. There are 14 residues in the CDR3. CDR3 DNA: TGCGCCAGCAGCTTGGCCTGGACAGGGCAGGGCTACACCTTC. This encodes CASSLAWTGQGYTF.

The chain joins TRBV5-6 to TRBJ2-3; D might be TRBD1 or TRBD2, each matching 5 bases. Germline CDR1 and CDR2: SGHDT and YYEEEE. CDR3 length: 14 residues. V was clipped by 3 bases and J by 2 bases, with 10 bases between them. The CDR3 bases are TGTGCCAGCAGCTCGGGACCGAACACAGATACGCAGTATTTT. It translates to CASSSGPNTDTQYF.

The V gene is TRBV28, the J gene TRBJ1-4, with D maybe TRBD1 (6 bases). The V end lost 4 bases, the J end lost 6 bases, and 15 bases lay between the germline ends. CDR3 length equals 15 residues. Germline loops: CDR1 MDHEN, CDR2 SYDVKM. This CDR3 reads CASSSNSGEDEKLFF. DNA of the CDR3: TGTGCCAGCAGTTCTAATTCAGGGGAGGATGAAAAACTGTTTTTT.

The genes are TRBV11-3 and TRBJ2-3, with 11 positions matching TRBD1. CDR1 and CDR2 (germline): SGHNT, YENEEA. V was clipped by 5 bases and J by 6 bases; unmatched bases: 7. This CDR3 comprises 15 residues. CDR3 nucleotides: TGTGCCAGCAGCCCAGGACAGGGGGCATCGGATACGCAGTATTTT. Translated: CASSPGQGASDTQYF.

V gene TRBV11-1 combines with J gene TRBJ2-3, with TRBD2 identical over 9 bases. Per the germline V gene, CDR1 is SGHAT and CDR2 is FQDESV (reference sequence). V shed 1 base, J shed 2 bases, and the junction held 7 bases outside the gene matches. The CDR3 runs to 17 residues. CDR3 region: CASSLDSSGTSTDTQYF. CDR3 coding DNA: TGTGCCAGCAGCTTAGACTCTAGCGGGACCTCCACAGATACGCAGTATTTT.

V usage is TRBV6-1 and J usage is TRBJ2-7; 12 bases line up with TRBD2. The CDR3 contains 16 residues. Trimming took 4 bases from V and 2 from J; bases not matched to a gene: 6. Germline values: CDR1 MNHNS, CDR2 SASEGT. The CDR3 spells CASSARLAGDPYEQYF. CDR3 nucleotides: TGTGCCAGCAGTGCCCGACTAGCGGGAGACCCCTACGAGCAGTACTTC.

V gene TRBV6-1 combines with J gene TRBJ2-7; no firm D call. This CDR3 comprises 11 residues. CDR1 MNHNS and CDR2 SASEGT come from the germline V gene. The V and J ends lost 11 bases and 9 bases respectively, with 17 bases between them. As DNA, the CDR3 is TGTGCCGCACGCGAGTTTTTGGGGCAGTACTTC. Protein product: CAAREFLGQYF.

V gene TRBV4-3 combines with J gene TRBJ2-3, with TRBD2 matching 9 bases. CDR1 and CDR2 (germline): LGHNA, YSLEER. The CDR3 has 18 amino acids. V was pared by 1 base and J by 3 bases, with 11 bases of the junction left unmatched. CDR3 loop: CASSQAVVAGERTDTQYF. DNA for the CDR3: TGCGCCAGCAGCCAAGCGGTCGTAGCGGGAGAGCGGACAGATACGCAGTATTTT.

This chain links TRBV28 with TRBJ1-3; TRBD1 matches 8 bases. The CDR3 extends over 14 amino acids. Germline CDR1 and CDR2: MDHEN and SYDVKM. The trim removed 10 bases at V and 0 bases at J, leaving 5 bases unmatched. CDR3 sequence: CATGTGGSGNTIYF. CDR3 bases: TGTGCCACCGGAACAGGGGGCTCTGGAAACACCATATATTTT.

The DNA for the CDR3 is TGTGCCAGCAGATACCGGGATCAAAACATTCAGTACTTC. Encoded protein: CASRYRDQNIQYF. V is TRBV11-2 and J is TRBJ2-4, with a tentative D call TRBD2 (5 bases). The CDR3 length is 13 residues. Germline CDR1 and CDR2: SGHAT and FQNNGV. V was shortened by 6 bases and J by 5 bases, with 11 bases between the two germline ends.

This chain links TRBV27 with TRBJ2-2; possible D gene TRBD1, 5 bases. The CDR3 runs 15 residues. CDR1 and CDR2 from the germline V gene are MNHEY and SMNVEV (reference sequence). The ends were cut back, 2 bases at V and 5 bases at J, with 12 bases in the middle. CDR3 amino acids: CASSLGQGRTGELFF. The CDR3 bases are TGTGCCAGCAGTTTAGGGCAGGGTAGAACCGGGGAGCTGTTTTTT.

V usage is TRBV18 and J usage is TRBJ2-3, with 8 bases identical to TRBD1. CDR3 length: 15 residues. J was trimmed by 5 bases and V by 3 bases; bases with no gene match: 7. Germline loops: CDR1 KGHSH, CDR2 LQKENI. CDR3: CASSPLSDREDTQYF. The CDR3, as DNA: TGTGCCAGCTCACCTTTGTCGGACAGGGAAGATACGCAGTATTTT.

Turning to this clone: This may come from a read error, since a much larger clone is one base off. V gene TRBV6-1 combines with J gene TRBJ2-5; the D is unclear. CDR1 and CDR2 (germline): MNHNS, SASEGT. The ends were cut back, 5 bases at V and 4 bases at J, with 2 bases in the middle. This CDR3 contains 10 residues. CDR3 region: CASSLETQYF. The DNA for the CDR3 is TGTGCCAGCAGTTTAGAGACCCAGTACTTC.

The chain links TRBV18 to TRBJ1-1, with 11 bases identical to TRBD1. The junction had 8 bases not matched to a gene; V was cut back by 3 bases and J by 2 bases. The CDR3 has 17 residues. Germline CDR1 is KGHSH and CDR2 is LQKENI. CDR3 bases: TGTGCCAGCTCACCGAACCCCGGACAGGGGGCAAACACTGAAGCTTTCTTT. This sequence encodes CASSPNPGQGANTEAFF.

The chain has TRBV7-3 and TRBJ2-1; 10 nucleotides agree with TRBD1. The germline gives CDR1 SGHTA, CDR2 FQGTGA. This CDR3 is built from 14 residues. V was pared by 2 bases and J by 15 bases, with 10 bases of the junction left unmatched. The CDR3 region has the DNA TGTGCCAGCAGCTTAGCGGGACAGGGGACAAGTATGTTCTTC. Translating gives CASSLAGQGTSMFF.